This T cell receptor (beta chain) was identified in a study of OX40 agonist ivuxolimab in advanced cancers. Trimming took 3 bases from V and 1 from J; bases not matched to a gene: 1. Germline CDR1 reads SGHTA; CDR2 reads FQGTGA. CDR3 length: 14 residues. Clones were read by immunoSEQ multiplex PCR, and TCRdb kept only the in-frame ones, dropping some. The data show 90,000 to 120,000 clones, 80% to 95% seen once. The TCR was taken from an adult with an advanced solid tumor such as melanoma, head and neck, liver or kidney cancer. V and J are TRBV7-3 and TRBJ2-3; TRBD2 agrees at 7 bases. The sample consisted of CD4+ or CD8+ T cells sorted from blood, taken in a trial of the OX40 agonist ivuxolimab. The CDR3 spells CASSFTSGTDTQYF. The CDR3 DNA is TGTGCCAGCAGCTTTACTAGCGGCACAGATACGCAGTATTTT.